Presented here are 5 T cell receptor beta chains from one specimen sequenced in a study of T cells expressing NK-cell markers. TCRdb re-called the 5' RACE reads, yielding one record per CDR3 amino acid sequence without DNA. This sample's table has over 350,000 distinct CDR3 sequences. The source material was blood T cells: a sorted CD56 or NKG2C T cell subset, CD4+ or CD8+ T cells, or bulk PBMC T cells (not recorded which). These receptors came from a woman aged 50 to 65 in good health.

This chain uses TRBV29-1 with TRBJ1-1; TCRdb indicates TRBD1, and absent DNA this call remains unverified. CDR1 is SQVTM, CDR2 ANQGSEA, per germline. The CDR3 has 14 residues. CDR3: CSVCVGQCDTEAFF.

CDR3 region: CASSPFLAGWETQYF. The chain is built from TRBV27 and TRBJ2-5; the D call from TCRdb, TRBD2, cannot be confirmed without DNA. The CDR3 is made up of 15 amino acids. The germline V gene encodes CDR1 MNHEY and CDR2 SMNVEV (reference sequence).

The genes are TRBV20-1 and TRBJ2-7. The CDR3 sequence is 13 residues long. Germline V gives CDR1 DFQATT, CDR2 SNEGSKA (reference sequence). This chain's CDR3 is CSARAAKGNEQYF.

The chain couples TRBV12-3 or TRBV12-4 to TRBJ2-7; the D call of TRBD2 rests on TCRdb alone, since no DNA is present to check it. CDR3 length equals 15 residues. This CDR3 reads CASSRALGGRTEQYF.

The chain joins TRBV27 to TRBJ2-7; TCRdb returns TRBD1, unconfirmable since there is no DNA. There are 15 residues in the CDR3. The germline CDR1 and CDR2 sequences are MNHEY and SMNVEV (reference sequence). The CDR3 loop reads CASSLLKTGGNEQYF.